Sequencing of this T cell receptor beta chain was carried out in a study of T cells in Graves' hyperthyroidism and ophthalmopathy. The investigators amplified TCR beta CDR3 regions from RNA transcripts. A set of HTBI primers served as the primers for a first-round RT-PCR of the TCR CDR3. TCRdb reprocessed the multiplex PCR reads with MiXCR, giving one entry per CDR3 protein. This table holds hundreds of thousands of distinct CDR3 sequences, roughly 14% found once. The sample holds many counts of this clonotype. Disease lasting under 3 months, a NOSPECS grade of at least 4, and a Clinical Activity Score of at least 3 were features of the ophthalmopathy patients. Sequencing was performed on blood. This sequence originates from a woman aged 40 to 55 with Graves' ophthalmopathy.

The CDR3 sequence is CASIPRGNYGYTF. The CDR3 DNA sequence: TGTGCCAGCATCCCCAGGGGTAACTATGGCTACACCTTC. The rearrangement uses TRBV27 and TRBJ1-2; D possibly corresponds to TRBD1 (6 bases). The V and J ends lost 7 bases and 1 base respectively, with 10 bases between them. This CDR3 comprises 13 residues. Germline assignment: CDR1 MNHEY and CDR2 SMNVEV (reference sequence).